The present entry profiles one TCR beta chain with its context. Its antigen remains unidentified. Assay: immunoSEQ multiplex PCR; the TCRdb copy retains only in-frame clones and omits some. The table shows 71,000 or so clones, with 93% occurring only once. The data stem from a study of OX40 agonist ivuxolimab in advanced cancers. Study context: Treatment of patients was with ivuxolimab, an agonistic anti-OX40 (CD134) antibody. General study points: The specificity for antigen of the expanded peripheral T cells was not determined.

In germline, CDR1 is SEHNR, CDR2 FQNEAQ (reference sequence). The CDR3 is 13 amino acids. V gave up 7 bases and J gave up 6 bases, with 15 bases separating them. This sequence originates from an adult with an advanced solid tumor such as melanoma, head and neck, liver or kidney cancer. The sample consisted of CD4+ or CD8+ T cells sorted from blood, taken in a trial of the OX40 agonist ivuxolimab. The rearrangement joins TRBV7-9 to TRBJ1-2; TRBD1 might be the D (5 bases). CDR3 sequence: CASIMAGSDGYTF. Here the CDR3 DNA reads TGTGCCAGCATCATGGCAGGGTCGGATGGCTACACCTTC. Combining the CDR3 with reference TRBV7-9 and TRBJ1-2 gives the whole variable domain DTGVSQNPRHKITKRGQNVTFRCDPISEHNRLYWYRQTLGQGPEFLTYFQNEAQLEKSRLLSDRFSAERPKGSFSTLEIQRTEQGDSAMYLCASIMAGSDGYTFGSGTRLTVV.